Below, 3 T cell receptor beta chains from the same sample are listed, as sequenced in a study of shared clonotypes between healthy human individuals. Profiled with immunoSEQ multiplex PCR; TCRdb holds only in-frame clones, not every one. The top ten clones hold 0.37% of a sample with approximately 2,300,000 clones, under 95% of them seen once. Sequencing used naive CD4+ T cells from PBMCs. As for subset: CD45RA+ positively selected. These receptors all stem from a man between 18 and 35 years old in good health. Some clones in this sample may be carry-over from other donors' samples.

The CDR3, as DNA: TGCGCCAGCAGCTGGGGGACAGGGGTACAAGAGACCCAGTACTTC. Translated: CASSWGTGVQETQYF. The rearrangement links TRBV5-1 to TRBJ2-5; 10 nucleotides align to TRBD1. This CDR3 contains 15 residues. CDR1 and CDR2 from the germline V gene are SGHRS and YFSETQ. Losses at the gene ends were 3 bases for V and 2 bases for J; bases not matched to a gene: 4.

This rearrangement joins TRBV5-6 to TRBJ2-7; D is ambiguous. Germline V lookup: CDR1 SGHDT, CDR2 YYEEEE. The CDR3 runs to 15 residues. Between the trimmed V and J ends, which lost 6 bases and 0 bases, there was a span of 16 bases. The CDR3 sequence is CASTIQQRLSYEQYF. DNA for the CDR3: TGTGCCAGCACTATCCAACAGCGCCTCTCCTACGAGCAGTACTTC.

This clone showed up just once. The V and J genes are TRBV5-4 and TRBJ2-2; no clear D. The CDR3 runs to 13 residues. Germline V gene lookup returns CDR1 SGHNT and CDR2 YYREEE (reference sequence). V lost 5 bases and J 6 bases, leaving 11 bases between the germline ends. Here the CDR3 reads CASSPSTSGELFF. The CDR3 coding sequence is TGTGCCAGCAGTCCCTCAACCTCCGGGGAGCTGTTTTTT.